This TCR beta chain was obtained from a study of monozygotic twins with inflammatory bowel disease. The study, taken as a whole, reports: Possibly because of limited power, concordant and discordant twins showed no difference in repertoire similarity.

Whole-blood total RNA was extracted without T cell sorting. TCRdb re-called the 5' RACE reads; one entry per CDR3 protein, DNA not given. There are 400,000 to 500,000 distinct CDR3 sequences in the sample, with around 2.3% held by the top ten. A note on this clonotype: Its matching antigen is unknown.

In germline, CDR1 is SEHNR, CDR2 FQNEAQ (reference sequence). The CDR3 spans 13 residues. The chain is built from TRBV7-9 and TRBJ2-1. Sequencing was done on a sample of blood. The sequence was obtained from a human donor with ulcerative colitis or Crohn's disease, or a healthy co-twin of an affected twin (not recorded which). The CDR3 loop is CASSLGLSDEQFF.